This T cell receptor (beta chain) emerged from a study of cytomegalovirus exposure and HLA in healthy donors (dated by TCRdb to the late 2010s). Context from the whole study: According to an earlier analysis of 587 of the donors, 200 million or so T cells yielded over 100 million unique TCR beta sequences and less than 300 Gb of sequence data. The genetic ancestry cluster associated with self-reported Caucasian donors included 80% to 90% of the 300 to 450 genotyped donors. Several DR-DQ haplotypes were treated as single units for association and clustering because of strong linkage in the cohort. Donor age, sex, ethnicity and CMV serostatus were compiled alongside the repertoire data. Using immunosequencing, the study profiled T cell repertoires from 666 subjects and related those repertoires to cytomegalovirus serostatus. HLA typing covered class I and class II loci at four-digit resolution. To study patterns of TCR occurrence, a later analysis re-analyzed previously published TCR beta repertoires from 600 to 750 donors and added high-resolution HLA genotyping. An earlier analysis of fewer than 700 of the donors applied high-throughput TCR beta sequencing to assess whether each TCR beta V gene segment acted as functional or pseudogenic. Typing coverage differed by locus: A, B, C, DRB1 and DQB1 were typed in about 629-640 donors, DQA1 in roughly 510, DPA1 in some 570, and DPB1 in around 440. The study aimed to test whether cataloging public T cell receptors could reveal signatures of past pathogen exposure. Among around 400 genotyped donors of the cohort, an average of around 250,000 unique TCR beta nucleotide sequences was sequenced per donor, of which 15% to 20% were non-productive. A later genetic analysis used genome-wide SNP genotypes for about 60% of the roughly 700 donors, treating that subset as a discovery cohort. In the later analysis, no new phenotypic data were used to find candidate immune exposures; instead, reliance was placed on TCR beta sequences and their occurrence across donors. Every repertoire in the discovery cohort had been generated on one and the same sequencing platform. In addition to the first cohort of about 650 subjects, a separate validation cohort of approximately 130 different subjects was used. To predict cytomegalovirus infection status, the study combined high-throughput TCR immunosequencing, statistical association of individual TCRs with disease status, and machine learning. An early release that covered some 640 HLA-typed donors contained around 300 gigabases of sequencing data and roughly 84 million unique TCR sequences.

As concerns this clone: Its antigen target is currently unknown. The record has no base qualities; no much larger clone is one base away.

The cohort was made up of 650 to 700 healthy bone marrow donors. All cohort members were sampled while nominally healthy, although unrecorded immune exposures were likely present. The donor tested CMV seronegative, placing the donor among the 352 seronegative members of the cohort. Every donor gave a peripheral blood sample, and the peripheral blood mononuclear cells from that sample were used for TCR beta sequencing. The Qiagen DNeasy Blood Extraction Kit was used to extract genomic DNA from the blood cell samples. Results and caveats for the whole study, not just this receptor: The cohort was sequenced for TCR beta chains only, and without alpha or paired-chain data the features that could be detected were limited. Because the 87-base-pair reads could not distinguish some IMGT-functional V segments, including TRBV6-2 and TRBV6-3, those segments were excluded. V-gene and J-gene trimming of TCR beta chains was associated with a missense DCLRE1C variant in a later genetic analysis, and the association was replicated in an independent cohort. A further reported finding was that TCR beta sequences accurately predicted the HLA-A and HLA-B alleles for most subjects in the first cohort. Because counts were too low, about 15 rarely observed V segments, including chromosome 9 orphons, were left out of the earlier analysis of 587 of the donors. Specific HLA alleles were associated with over 15,000 TCR beta sequences at a false discovery rate of 0.05 in a later analysis. The study listed 170 or so TCR beta chains as associated with cytomegalovirus. Most CMV-associated TCR beta chains appeared to be HLA-restricted in a later analysis, and the HLA associations seemed to be driven largely by CMV exposure. According to a later analysis, parvovirus B19, influenza, CMV and Epstein-Barr virus appeared linked to several top co-occurrence clusters. Correlated functional status among segregating V segments might reflect linkage disequilibrium, but an unknown experimental factor could not be ruled out. A later genetic analysis reported fewer N-insertions in productive TCRs among donors in an Asian-associated ancestry cluster than the approximately 700-donor mean. In vitro tests confirmed that a few of the cytomegalovirus-associated TCR beta chains recognize cytomegalovirus antigens. Most TCR sequences were observed very rarely across donors, whereas some public TCRs were present in many individuals. A group of highly shared sequence variants was considered likely to be a technical artifact of the sequencing pipeline. In both the original and validation cohorts, the classifier was reported to diagnose cytomegalovirus status with high specificity and sensitivity. Compared with equally common non-associated chains, HLA-associated TCR beta chains in a later analysis were more clonally expanded and had lower generation probabilities. When HLA alleles, especially DR and DQ, strongly co-occurred, TCR associations were difficult to assign to individual alleles. Because HLA typing was missing for some donors at each locus, association tests included only the typed subset. An earlier analysis of roughly 570 of the donors showed that most TCR beta V segments appeared in productive rearrangements either about 90% or about 30% of the time, which broadly matched IMGT annotations. In a later analysis, the rate of TCR association differed among HLA loci, with DRB1 alleles having the most associated TCRs and HLA-C alleles having the fewest. According to the authors, the approach could potentially be generalized to other disease states and immunological phenotypes. The only immune exposure information available for the cohort was CMV serostatus. Sequencing depth was assumed to be roughly uniform across donors in the presence/absence analyses, though that assumption may not hold.

The CDR3 goes from the cysteine to the phenylalanine over 13 residues. Only CDR3 DNA remains: 39 bases, in frame from the first base. Per the germline V gene, MNHEY is the CDR1 and SVGAGI is the CDR2. Cut back by 2 bases and 1 base, the V and J ends lie 5 bases apart. The library was built by means of the immunoSEQ multiplex PCR assay. For the multiplex PCR, a mixture combining 60 forward primers for TCR Vbeta segments and 13 reverse primers for TCR Jbeta segments was used. The CDR3 region of rearranged TCR beta genes was amplified from genomic DNA by a multiplex PCR assay. The Illumina HiSeq System was used to sequence the amplified TCR beta libraries as 87-base-pair reads. The source study handled its data this way. Across the 640 or so repertoires, a later analysis counted tens of millions of unique TCR beta chains, around 11 million of which were shared by at least two donors. A nearest-neighbor algorithm error-corrected the raw reads and collapsed the reads into unique sequences, merging closely related sequences to remove PCR and sequencing errors. To assign V, D and J gene segments, CDR3 sequences were aligned to IMGT reference sequences. Each retained sequence needed at least a six-nucleotide match to both a V gene segment and a J gene segment. Rearrangements were classified as productive when the CDR3 lacked stop codons and remained in frame with V and J, and all other rearrangements were classified as non-productive. Following IMGT convention, CDR3 was defined as the stretch from the second conserved V-encoded cysteine to the conserved J-encoded phenylalanine. In an earlier analysis of around 570 of the donors, sequences lacking an unambiguous match to a single V gene segment were excluded. In an earlier analysis of approximately 610 of the donors, V segments were called functional above 56.7% productive rearrangements and were called segregating when the between-donor standard deviation exceeded 5%. To diagnose cytomegalovirus status from the catalog of TCR beta chain sequences, a statistical classification framework was built. In a later analysis, TCR nucleotide sequences were compared against IMGT/GENE-DB human TR gene sequences so that V and J genes could be assigned. A later analysis assigned CDR3 sequences and most-parsimonious VDJ recombination scenarios with the TCRdist pipeline. In a later analysis, every TCR beta chain was defined by the combination of its CDR3 amino acid sequence and its V-gene family, and reads without a unique V-gene family were dropped. To address suspected cross-contamination and a sequencing artifact, a later analysis removed 550 to 750 highly shared, low-generation-probability nucleotide sequences. In a later analysis, a clonal expansion index for each public chain was calculated from normalized within-repertoire ranks of inferred template counts. In a later analysis, generation probabilities were computed with a VDJ recombination model fitted to out-of-frame rearrangements, and the resulting probabilities were checked against IGoR. In a later analysis, TCR-TCR, TCR-HLA and TCR-CMV co-occurrence was scored with hypergeometric tests, and a repertoire-size bias correction was applied to TCR pairs. In a later analysis, false discovery rates were estimated by permuting HLA or CMV assignments 20 times. In a later analysis, co-occurring TCRs were grouped using DBSCAN, with TCRdist sequence similarity added in when clustering inside HLA-allele-positive subsets. Repertoires with fewer than 30,000 or more than 120,000 public chains, plus five repertoires with anomalous nucleotide sharing, were excluded from co-occurrence clustering. Held by TCRdb, this immuneACCESS table contains in-frame sequences only and omits some clones. Under half of the omission traces to an unresolved V gene where checked; the cause of the rest is unknown. V and J calls and clone size are those listed in that table; D and trimming were worked out from the DNA. The sample data list 120,000 to 150,000 clones, and more than 70% of these were observed just once. The ten largest clones represent approximately 2% of the sample.

The chain was built from TRBV6-5 and TRBJ1-1, with the D gene not confidently named. Material for sequencing was PBMCs. This sequence originates from a woman aged 40 to 50 in good health and CMV-seronegative. The CDR3 reads CASSYQANTEAFF. DNA sequence: TGTGCCAGCAGTTACCAGGCGAACACTGAAGCTTTCTTT.